This TCR beta chain originates from a study of cytomegalovirus exposure and HLA in healthy donors. Notes on the study in general: A cluster of highly shared sequence variants was likely a sequencing artifact. By HLA locus, TCR association rates varied in a later analysis, with DRB1 showing the most and HLA-C the fewest.

From germline, CDR1 is MNHNY and CDR2 SVGAGI (reference sequence). This CDR3 has 15 residues. Germline trimming cut 4 bases from V and 6 bases from J; bases unmatched to any gene: 6. The PCR contained 60 Vbeta and 13 Jbeta primers. Profiling relied on immunoSEQ multiplex PCR, and the TCRdb table lists in-frame clones only, not all of them. This repertoire includes about 47,000 clones. In regard to this clone: Its antigen is not identified.

Material: PBMCs. This TCR derives from a male donor in good health and CMV-seronegative. V usage is TRBV6-6 and J usage is TRBJ2-2; 9 bases align to TRBD1. The CDR3 sequence: CASSFGTGFSGELFF. The CDR3, as DNA: TGTGCCAGCAGTTTTGGGACAGGGTTCTCCGGGGAGCTGTTTTTT.